Shown below are 32 T cell receptor beta chains from a single sample sequenced in a study of human T cells and chemical hapten exposure. Described time point: pre-sensitization, week 0. Treatment here: therapeutic diphenylcyclopropenone sensitization with weekly scalp DPC. MiXCR was run by TCRdb on the RACE reads, yielding one entry per CDR3 protein. The table records about 120,000 distinct CDR3 sequences, approximately 15% of them present only once. The sample here was whole blood, taken in connection with sensitization to the hapten diphenylcyclopropenone (DPC). These receptors originate from a young woman with alopecia areata. Some clones in this sample may be carry-over from other donors' samples.

The chain joins TRBV7-2 to TRBJ2-3; D call uncertain. The germline CDR1 and CDR2 sequences are SGHTA and FQGNSA. Between the trimmed V and J ends, which lost 7 bases and 0 bases, there was a span of 8 bases. This CDR3 is built from 13 residues. In DNA form, the CDR3 reads TGTGCCAGCAAGCCCTATAGCACAGATACGCAGTATTTT. This codes for CASKPYSTDTQYF.

The J gene is TRBJ2-7, the V gene TRBV20-1; the D is unclear. This CDR3 contains 13 residues. Germline lookup yields CDR1 DFQATT and CDR2 SNEGSKA (reference sequence). Trimming removed 1 base at V and 0 bases at J, with 7 bases between. CDR3 region: CSARVHTSYEQYF. The CDR3 DNA reads TGCAGTGCTAGAGTGCACACCTCCTACGAGCAGTACTTC.

This clonotype showed up many times. The gene calls are TRBV11-2 and TRBJ1-1; no definite D call. The germline V gene has CDR1 SGHAT and CDR2 FQNNGV. V lost 1 base and J 1 base, leaving 7 bases between the germline ends. This CDR3 region has 14 residues. The CDR3 region is CASSLASWNTEAFF. In DNA form, the CDR3 reads TGTGCCAGCAGCTTAGCGTCCTGGAACACTGAAGCTTTCTTT.

This clonotype was recorded many times. The chain combines TRBV6-5 with TRBJ1-1; a weak D match, TRBD1 (6 bases). V lost 6 bases to trimming and J lost 9 bases, with 14 bases between them. This CDR3 comprises 12 residues. Germline assignment: CDR1 MNHEY and CDR2 SVGAGI. CDR3 protein: CASSRHREKAFF. CDR3 DNA: TGTGCCAGCAGCCGACACAGGGAAAAAGCTTTCTTT.

This clonotype was seen a few times. The V call is TRBV12-3 or TRBV12-4, the J call TRBJ2-1; a possible D gene is TRBD1 (5 bases). V was clipped by 5 bases and J by 10 bases, with 18 bases between them. This CDR3 has 14 amino acids. The CDR3 nucleotides are TGTGCCAGCAGTCCGAACGACAGAATCAGGGAGCAGTTCTTC. As protein: CASSPNDRIREQFF.

This clonotype has more than one count but fewer than ten. The chain joins TRBV28 to TRBJ2-1; TRBD1 matches at 8 bases. With V trimmed by 5 bases and J by 4 bases, 10 bases remained unmatched. CDR1 MDHEN and CDR2 SYDVKM come from the germline V gene. The CDR3 runs 16 residues. CDR3 loop: CASSRNSGGWYNEQFF. CDR3 DNA sequence: TGTGCCAGCAGTCGAAATTCAGGGGGCTGGTACAATGAGCAGTTCTTC.

This clonotype was seen many times. V gene TRBV6-2 or TRBV6-3 combines with J gene TRBJ2-1; D perhaps matches TRBD2 (5 bases). V was cut by 6 bases and J by 0 bases, with 15 bases left in between. This CDR3 region has 16 residues. Germline assignment: CDR1 MNHEY and CDR2 SVGEGT. The CDR3 loop reads CASRPLSGNSYNEQFF. The CDR3, as DNA: TGTGCCAGCAGGCCTCTCAGCGGAAACTCCTACAATGAGCAGTTCTTC.

This clonotype appeared once. This sequence joins TRBV7-2 and TRBJ2-7; 7 bases are shared with TRBD1. From germline, CDR1 is SGHTA and CDR2 FQGNSA. Germline trimming cut 4 bases from V and 3 bases from J; bases unmatched to any gene: 12. The CDR3 loop spans 16 amino acids. Written as DNA, the CDR3 is TGTGCCAGCAGCTCACCCCCAGGGGGTTTGAACTACGAGCAGTACTTC. It translates to CASSSPPGGLNYEQYF.

This clonotype was counted only a few times. This chain connects TRBV6-6 to TRBJ1-2, with D tentatively TRBD1 (6 bases). With 5 bases removed from V and 7 bases from J, the gap between germline ends came to 14 bases. Looked up from germline, CDR1 is MNHNY and CDR2 is SVGAGI (reference sequence). The CDR3 runs to 13 residues. CDR3: CASSLTGNGGYTF. The CDR3 DNA is TGTGCCAGCAGTCTTACAGGGAACGGTGGCTACACCTTC.

The CDR3 DNA reads as TGTGCCAGCAGTGAGGACAGGGGAGGCGCAGATACGCAGTATTTT. Translated, it gives CASSEDRGGADTQYF. The chain employs TRBV25-1 and TRBJ2-3, with TRBD1 matching over 9 bases. Trimming took 3 bases from V and 4 from J; bases not matched to a gene: 5. CDR1 is MGHDK, CDR2 SYGVNS, per germline. The CDR3 is 15 amino acids. Full variable domain (remainder filled in from reference TRBV25-1 and TRBJ2-3): EADIYQTPRYLVIGTGKKITLECSQTMGHDKMYWYQQDPGMELHLIHYSYGVNSTEKGDLSSESTVSRIRTEHFPLTLESARPSHTSQYLCASSEDRGGADTQYFGPGTRLTVL.

The chain is built from TRBV20-1 and TRBJ1-4; D gene uncertain. Trimming took 2 bases from V and 7 from J, leaving 11 bases between them. Germline V lookup: CDR1 DFQATT, CDR2 SNEGSKA (reference sequence). The CDR3 spans 13 residues. CDR3 in amino acids: CSARHVDPEKLFF. The CDR3 DNA is TGCAGTGCTAGACATGTGGATCCTGAAAAACTGTTTTTT.

The chain has TRBV3-1 and TRBJ1-2; possible D gene TRBD1, 5 bases. The CDR3 is 13 residues long. Germline V CDR1 and CDR2: LGHDT, YNNKEL (reference sequence). V was pared by 2 bases and J by 6 bases, with 10 bases between. CDR3 bases: TGTGCCAGCAGCCAAAGGGGAGAGAATGGCTACACCTTC. Protein sequence: CASSQRGENGYTF. Based on the CDR3 plus reference TRBV3-1 and TRBJ1-2, the full variable domain is DTAVSQTPKYLVTQMGNDKSIKCEQNLGHDTMYWYKQDSKKFLKIMFSYNNKELIINETVPNRFSPKSPDKAHLNLHINSLELGDSAVYFCASSQRGENGYTFGSGTRLTVV.

This clonotype turned up a few times. This sequence joins TRBV10-3 and TRBJ1-5; D gene unclear. This CDR3 has 14 amino acids. The germline V and J ends were trimmed by 10 bases and 2 bases, with 15 bases remaining between them. Germline lookup yields CDR1 ENHRY and CDR2 SYGVKD. Here the CDR3 DNA reads TGTGCCACCCGCGGAGGGTTGGGCAATCAGCCCCAGCATTTT. This encodes CATRGGLGNQPQHF.

This clonotype was seen a handful of times. The chain employs TRBV7-8 and TRBJ2-7, with D unclear. Trimming stripped 1 base from V and 0 bases from J, with 7 bases between. This CDR3 contains 14 residues. Germline assignment: CDR1 SGHVS and CDR2 FQNEAQ. The CDR3 sequence is CASSLGYSSYEQYF. CDR3 nucleotides: TGTGCCAGCAGCTTAGGTTACAGCTCCTACGAGCAGTACTTC.

This clonotype was observed a handful of times. This chain joins TRBV11-3 and TRBJ2-3, with 8 bases identical to TRBD2. CDR3 length: 15 amino acids. V was pared by 2 bases and J by 4 bases, with 5 bases of the junction left unmatched. Germline V gives CDR1 SGHNT, CDR2 YENEEA. The CDR3 DNA sequence: TGTGCCAGCAGCTTACAGGGGCGGGAGGCAGATACGCAGTATTTT. Its protein product is CASSLQGREADTQYF.

This clonotype was observed at least ten times. This chain joins TRBV7-2 and TRBJ2-3; the D call may be TRBD1 or TRBD2 (5 bases each). This CDR3 is built from 13 residues. V was trimmed by 5 bases and J by 4 bases, leaving 10 bases between them. Germline V lookup: CDR1 SGHTA, CDR2 FQGNSA. The CDR3: CASSPSGPDTQYF. DNA for the CDR3: TGTGCCAGCAGCCCGTCGGGGCCAGATACGCAGTATTTT.

This clonotype was observed a few times. The rearrangement uses TRBV7-9 and TRBJ2-5; possibly TRBD1 or TRBD2 for D (6 bases each). The V gene lost 2 bases and the J gene lost 2 bases, with 18 bases spanning the gap. The germline V gene has CDR1 SEHNR and CDR2 FQNEAQ (reference sequence). The CDR3 covers 17 residues. The CDR3 loop reads CASSLNIRGRGQETQYF. DNA for the CDR3: TGTGCCAGCAGCTTAAACATTCGGGGGCGCGGGCAAGAGACCCAGTACTTC.

Ten or more counts support this clonotype. The chain carries TRBV5-1 and TRBJ2-2; 9 bases are shared with TRBD1. The V segment lost 3 bases and the J segment 3 bases; nucleotides outside the gene matches: 12. Germline V lookup: CDR1 SGHRS, CDR2 YFSETQ. The CDR3 has 18 residues. The CDR3, as DNA: TGCGCCAGCAGCTCGAGAGCCGGGACAGGGTACGACACCGGGGAGCTGTTTTTT. It codes for CASSSRAGTGYDTGELFF. Drawing the rest from reference TRBV5-1 and TRBJ2-2, the complete variable domain is KAGVTQTPRYLIKTRGQQVTLSCSPISGHRSVSWYQQTPGQGLQFLFEYFSETQRNKGNFPGRFSGRQFSNSRSEMNVSTLELGDSALYLCASSSRAGTGYDTGELFFGEGSRLTVL.

This clonotype has only a few counts. The chain uses TRBV4-3 and TRBJ1-5; D not resolved. V was shortened by 4 bases and J by 4 bases, with 8 bases between the two germline ends. In germline, CDR1 is LGHNA, CDR2 YSLEER. The CDR3 loop spans 13 amino acids. CDR3 protein: CASSPTINQPQHF. In DNA, the CDR3 is TGCGCCAGCAGCCCCACGATTAATCAGCCCCAGCATTTT.

This clonotype was counted between two and nine times. The chain recombines TRBV7-2 with TRBJ2-7; 10 bases fit TRBD2. The CDR3 is made up of 15 amino acids. Germline V lookup: CDR1 SGHTA, CDR2 FQGNSA. The ends lost 4 bases at V and 1 base at J; junction bases unmatched: 4. The CDR3 nucleotides read TGTGCCAGCAGCTCTAGCGGGGGCCAGTCCTACGAGCAGTACTTC. Amino acids: CASSSSGGQSYEQYF.

This chain connects TRBV29-1 to TRBJ1-3; unclear D gene. Trimming removed 1 base from V and 4 bases from J, with 14 bases in between. The CDR3 length is 15 residues. Germline assignment: CDR1 SQVTM and CDR2 ANQGSEA. As DNA, the CDR3 is TGCAGCGTTGAAGTAGGGCCCCCCGCGGGAAACACCATATATTTT. It yields the protein CSVEVGPPAGNTIYF.

This chain uses TRBV12-5 with TRBJ2-5, with D perhaps matching TRBD1 or TRBD2 (6 bases each). This CDR3 has 16 residues. CDR1 is LGHNT, CDR2 FRNRAP, per germline. V was clipped by 1 base and J by 1 base, with 13 bases between them. The CDR3 DNA reads TGTGCTAGTGGTTTGGGAATAGGGGGGTTCCAAGAGACCCAGTACTTC. It specifies CASGLGIGGFQETQYF.

The rearrangement joins TRBV18 to TRBJ2-3; D gene unclear. The V and J ends lost 5 bases and 0 bases respectively, with 12 bases between them. Germline V gives CDR1 KGHSH, CDR2 LQKENI. The CDR3 contains 15 residues. The CDR3 protein is CASSADGSSTDTQYF. In DNA form, the CDR3 reads TGTGCCAGCTCAGCGGACGGCTCTAGCACAGATACGCAGTATTTT.

This clonotype was seen only a few times. The CDR3 region is CSVDRANEQFF. CDR3 bases: TGCAGCGTCGACAGGGCAAATGAGCAGTTCTTC. V usage is TRBV29-1 and J usage is TRBJ2-1, with 7 bases that match TRBD1. Unmatched junction bases numbered 3, after V lost 6 bases and J lost 7 bases. Germline assignment: CDR1 SQVTM and CDR2 ANQGSEA. CDR3 length: 11 amino acids.

The chain couples TRBV7-6 to TRBJ1-1; tentatively, D is TRBD1 (5 bases). Germline-derived CDR1 and CDR2 are SGHVS and FNYEAQ. The CDR3 runs to 12 residues. Deletions cut 6 bases from V and 6 bases from J, with 11 bases between. CDR3 DNA sequence: TGTGCCAGCAGTGCCTTGGGGGCTGAAGCTTTCTTT. Protein sequence: CASSALGAEAFF.

This chain uses TRBV4-3 with TRBJ2-6; D possibly corresponds to TRBD2 (6 bases). The CDR3 runs 16 residues. The germline V gene encodes CDR1 LGHNA and CDR2 YSLEER. V dropped 0 bases and J dropped 2 bases, with 8 bases sitting between them. CDR3 amino acids: CASSQDQRAGANVLTF. In nucleotides, the CDR3 is TGCGCCAGCAGCCAAGATCAGCGGGCTGGGGCCAACGTCCTGACTTTC.

This clonotype showed up just a few times. V is TRBV7-9 and J is TRBJ2-3; possible D gene TRBD1, 6 bases. Germline V lookup: CDR1 SEHNR, CDR2 FQNEAQ (reference sequence). This CDR3 is 17 amino acids long. Trimming left V 6 bases short and J 5 bases short, with 24 bases between. The CDR3 loop reads CASRSRPGETGGDTQYF. The CDR3, as DNA: TGTGCCAGCAGATCGCGGCCAGGGGAGACCGGAGGAGATACGCAGTATTTT.

This clonotype appeared many times. The chain links TRBV29-1 to TRBJ1-3, with D unclear. CDR3 length equals 12 residues. Trimming pared 5 bases from V and 5 bases from J, leaving 10 bases between. Germline CDR1 and CDR2: SQVTM and ANQGSEA. The DNA for the CDR3 is TGCAGCGTTTCTTTAGGGAGAAACACCATATATTTT. It yields the protein CSVSLGRNTIYF. The full variable domain, with the rest looked up from reference TRBV29-1 and TRBJ1-3, is SAVISQKPSRDICQRGTSLTIQCQVDSQVTMMFWYRQQPGQSLTLIATANQGSEATYESGFVIDKFPISRPNLTFSTLTVSNMSPEDSSIYLCSVSLGRNTIYFGEGSWLTVV.

This clonotype was found a few times. This rearrangement joins TRBV6-1 to TRBJ2-3; D ambiguous. Trimming removed 3 bases at V and 0 bases at J, with 10 bases between. The CDR3 covers 15 residues. CDR1 and CDR2 (germline): MNHNS, SASEGT. For the CDR3, the DNA is TGTGCCAGCAGTGATGTATCCGGAAGCACAGATACGCAGTATTTT. Its translation is CASSDVSGSTDTQYF.

This clonotype was counted only a few times. This chain joins TRBV12-3 or TRBV12-4 and TRBJ2-3, with 9 nucleotides matching TRBD2. V gave up 6 bases and J gave up 3 bases; unmatched junction bases: 7. This CDR3 has 15 amino acids. This CDR3 is CASRPRGGRTDTQYF. The DNA of the CDR3 is TGTGCCAGCAGACCGCGGGGGGGCCGAACAGATACGCAGTATTTT.

CDR3 bases: TGTGCCAGCAGCCAAGAAAATGGGGGGGCCCTCGGAGGGAAGACCCAGTACTTC. It translates to CASSQENGGALGGKTQYF. This sequence joins TRBV3-1 and TRBJ2-5; the D gene is possibly TRBD2 (7 bases). Trimming left V 0 bases short and J 6 bases short, with 23 bases between. The CDR3 is 18 residues long. CDR1 and CDR2 (germline): LGHDT, YNNKEL (reference sequence).

CDR3: CSARGDRGPAYEQYF. CDR3 bases: TGCAGTGCTAGAGGCGACAGGGGGCCGGCGTACGAGCAGTACTTC. The chain recombines TRBV20-1 with TRBJ2-7; 10 bases map to TRBD1. The CDR3 covers 15 residues. Per the germline V gene, CDR1 is DFQATT and CDR2 is SNEGSKA (reference sequence). V was clipped by 1 base and J by 4 bases; unmatched bases: 7.